Listed below are T cell receptor beta chains from one sample, sequenced in a study of blood T cell repertoires in COVID-19. Data came from immunoSEQ multiplex PCR; TCRdb stores just in-frame clones and leaves some out. The sample lists hundreds of thousands of clones, around 84% occurring once. Sequencing was carried out using PBMCs or T cells enriched from blood (not recorded which). The source of these receptors is a man aged 35-49 years who had recovered from COVID-19. Each CDR3 is given with its conserved first and last residue. The order of the fields is V gene, clone size, D gene, J gene, CDR3 length, CDR3 DNA, CDR3 protein. The D gene is left open where the match is weak. For some rows the clone size is stated as once, few or many, or as a class when expanded; others skip it.

TRBV30	.	.	TRBJ1-2	15	TGTGCCTGGAGTGTCCCCGGGGGAGTCGCCTATGGCTACACCTTC	CAWSVPGGVAYGYTF
TRBV30	.	.	TRBJ1-5	13	TGTGCCTGGAGTGGTCGAACTAATCAGCCCCAGCATTTT	CAWSGRTNQPQHF
TRBV30	few	.	TRBJ1-4	13	TGTGCCTGGAGTGTACAGGGAAGGGAAAAACTGTTTTTT	CAWSVQGREKLFF
TRBV7-9	.	.	TRBJ1-2	19	TGTGCCAGCAGCCGCAAAACCGGGACAAGTACTACTATTAACTATGGCTACACCTTC	CASSRKTGTSTTINYGYTF
TRBV19	.	TRBD1	TRBJ1-4	15	TGTGCCAGTAGTACCCCCAACAGGGGTGATGAAAAACTGTTTTTT	CASSTPNRGDEKLFF
TRBV5-1	.	.	TRBJ1-1	15	TGCGCCAGCAGCTCAGTCGACTTGGGACTCCCTGAAGCTTTCTTT	CASSSVDLGLPEAFF
TRBV11-3	.	TRBD2	TRBJ2-5	16	TGTGCCAGCAGCGGCGGACTAGCCCTATCAAGAGAGACCCAGTACTTC	CASSGGLALSRETQYF
TRBV5-8	.	.	TRBJ1-2	13	TGTGCCAGCAGCCCACGGACAGCGGATGGCTACACCTTC	CASSPRTADGYTF
TRBV5-1	.	TRBD1	TRBJ1-1	15	TGCGCCAGCAGCCAGCTCTCCGGGACAGACACTGAAGCTTTCTTT	CASSQLSGTDTEAFF
TRBV3-1/TRBV3-2	.	TRBD1	TRBJ1-6	20	TGTGCCAGCAGCCAAGATCGGAGGACAGGGCCGTTCCCTTATAATTCACCCCTCCACTTT	CASSQDRRTGPFPYNSPLHF
TRBV5-6	.	.	TRBJ2-5	15	TGTGCCAGCAGCCAGGCCGGGACGGGGGGCTGGACCCAGTACTTC	CASSQAGTGGWTQYF
TRBV4-1	.	.	TRBJ1-5	15	TGCGCCAGCAGCCAAGAAAGAGGGCCGGATCAGCCCCAGCATTTT	CASSQERGPDQPQHF
TRBV7-2	.	.	TRBJ2-2	13	TGTGCCAGCAGCTCTAGAAGGGGAGGGGAGCTGTTTTTT	CASSSRRGGELFF
TRBV21-1	.	.	TRBJ2-2	19	TGTGCCAGCAGCGAAGCAGGGACAGGGGCCCCTATGAGAAGCGGGGAGCTGTTTTTT	CASSEAGTGAPMRSGELFF
TRBV11-3	.	TRBD1	TRBJ2-7	14	TGTGCCAGCAGCCCCGGGACAGGGGACTACGAGCAGTACTTC	CASSPGTGDYEQYF
TRBV9	once	TRBD2	TRBJ2-3	15	TGTGCCAGCAGCCCGGGACTAGCGGGGACAGATACGCAGTATTTT	CASSPGLAGTDTQYF
TRBV3-1/TRBV3-2	.	.	TRBJ2-1	16	TGTGCCAGCAGCTACGGACTAAGCGGGACATACAATGAGCAGTTCTTC	CASSYGLSGTYNEQFF
TRBV5-1	once	.	TRBJ1-1	16	TGCGCCAGCAGGGGCACCCCCGAGAACCAGAACACTGAAGCTTTCTTT	CASRGTPENQNTEAFF
TRBV6-2/TRBV6-3	.	.	TRBJ2-4	16	TGTGCCAGCAGTTACGGCCGGGGTTTAGCCAAAAACATTCAGTACTTC	CASSYGRGLAKNIQYF
TRBV28	.	.	TRBJ2-6	15	TGTGCCAGCAGTTTAACAGTTACTGGGGCCAACGTCCTGACTTTC	CASSLTVTGANVLTF
TRBV5-1	.	TRBD1	TRBJ1-2	15	TGCGCCAGCAGCTTGTCACCGGGACAGGGAGGAGCATACACCTTC	CASSLSPGQGGAYTF
TRBV7-6	.	.	TRBJ2-2	17	TGTGCCAGCAGACAATCTCCCTCGGGACTCCCCGCCGGGGAGCTGTTTTTT	CASRQSPSGLPAGELFF
TRBV7-9	once	TRBD1	TRBJ2-7	14	TGTGCCAGCAGCCGGAGGACAGGGACGAACGAGCAGTACTTC	CASSRRTGTNEQYF
TRBV5-1	.	TRBD1	TRBJ2-7	15	TGCGCCAGCAGCTCCACCGGGACAGGGTTTTACGAGCAGTACTTC	CASSSTGTGFYEQYF
TRBV10-3	.	.	TRBJ1-2	13	TGTGCCATCAGTGAGGAGAACCGCTATGGCTACACCTTC	CAISEENRYGYTF
TRBV5-1	.	TRBD1	TRBJ2-2	15	TGCGCCAGCAGCCGGACGGACAGGGAGCCCGGGGAGCTGTTTTTT	CASSRTDREPGELFF
TRBV27	.	TRBD1	TRBJ1-1	15	TGTGCCAGCAGTTTAAGCCGGACAGGGGGCACTGAAGCTTTCTTT	CASSLSRTGGTEAFF
TRBV4-1	.	.	TRBJ1-1	15	TGCGCCAGCAGCCTCCTGCTCCGGGGGGGCACTGAAGCTTTCTTT	CASSLLLRGGTEAFF
TRBV11-2	.	.	TRBJ2-5	11	TGTGCCAGCAGCTTGAGAGAGACCCAGTACTTC	CASSLRETQYF
TRBV6-6	.	TRBD1	TRBJ1-5	14	TGTGCCAGCAGTTATCGGGACAGGGACGGGCCCCAGCATTTT	CASSYRDRDGPQHF
TRBV5-1	.	TRBD1	TRBJ2-5	15	TGCGCCAGCAGCGGCGAGGACAGGGGTTGGGAGACCCAGTACTTC	CASSGEDRGWETQYF
TRBV3-1/TRBV3-2	once	.	TRBJ2-7	15	TGTGCCAGCAGCCAAGATCACGGGAGTGGTCGTGAGCAGTACTTC	CASSQDHGSGREQYF
TRBV7-2	.	TRBD2	TRBJ2-3	17	TGTGCCAGCAGCTCCGGTGGACTAGCGGGTGTCACAGATACGCAGTATTTT	CASSSGGLAGVTDTQYF
TRBV6-2/TRBV6-3	few	TRBD2	TRBJ2-7	17	TGTGCCAGCAGTTACAGGGGCACTAGCGGGGCATCCTACGAGCAGTACTTC	CASSYRGTSGASYEQYF
TRBV14	.	.	TRBJ2-7	14	TGTGCCAGCAGCCAAGGTACAGGGTTAGGCGAGCAGTACTTC	CASSQGTGLGEQYF
TRBV7-2	once	TRBD1	TRBJ1-1	16	TGTGCCAGCAGCTTAGCAGGGGCCCCGGGACAGAAAGAAGCTTTCTTT	CASSLAGAPGQKEAFF
TRBV5-6	few	.	TRBJ2-7	14	TGTGCCAGCAGCTTTAAACAGGATCCCAACGAGCAGTACTTC	CASSFKQDPNEQYF
TRBV27	.	.	TRBJ1-1	14	TGTGCCAGCAGTTGGGGGGGCTGGAACACTGAAGCTTTCTTT	CASSWGGWNTEAFF
TRBV3-1/TRBV3-2	.	.	TRBJ2-7	11	TGTGCCAGCAGCCAACGCTACGAGCAGTACTTC	CASSQRYEQYF
TRBV3-1/TRBV3-2	.	.	TRBJ1-1	15	TGTGCCAGCAGCGCAGGGTGGGGGGGCGAGACTGAAGCTTTCTTT	CASSAGWGGETEAFF
TRBV3-1/TRBV3-2	.	.	TRBJ2-7	15	TGTGCCAGCAGCCAAACTTTGTCTTCCGGTTCCGAGCAGTACTTC	CASSQTLSSGSEQYF
TRBV27	few	.	TRBJ2-6	16	TGTGCCAGCAGTTTATCTCAGTATACTGGGGCCAACGTCCTGACTTTC	CASSLSQYTGANVLTF
TRBV27	.	TRBD1	TRBJ2-5	14	TGTGCCAGCAGTGGGGGACAGGGAGGCGGGACCCAGTACTTC	CASSGGQGGGTQYF
TRBV12-3/TRBV12-4	.	.	TRBJ1-3	13	TGTGCCAGCACCCTAGGGGGGGAGGCAGGGGAGGATTTT	CASTLGGEAGEDF
TRBV7-2	.	.	TRBJ2-7	13	TGTGCCAGCAGCTCTAGCTGGGGTTACGAGCAGTACTTC	CASSSSWGYEQYF
TRBV7-8	once	.	TRBJ2-3	15	TGTGCCAGCAGCTTAGATAGGGGAATGACAGATACGCAGTATTTT	CASSLDRGMTDTQYF
TRBV30	.	.	TRBJ2-4	11	TGTGCCTGGAGTACCGACAGTATTCAGTACTTC	CAWSTDSIQYF
TRBV28	.	TRBD1	TRBJ1-2	12	TGTGTCCTGGACAGGGTCAACTATGGCTACACCTTC	CVLDRVNYGYTF
TRBV30	.	TRBD1	TRBJ1-2	15	TGTGCCTGGAGTGAAGGGCGACAGGGATACTATGGCTACACCTTC	CAWSEGRQGYYGYTF
TRBV13	.	TRBD1	TRBJ1-3	17	TGTGCCAGCAGCCTGAACAGGGGCCTTCTCTCTGGAAACACCATATATTTT	CASSLNRGLLSGNTIYF
TRBV6-4	.	TRBD2	TRBJ2-3	15	TGTGCCAGCAGTGACGGGACTAGCGGGACAGATACGCAGTATTTT	CASSDGTSGTDTQYF
TRBV9	.	.	TRBJ1-4	14	TGTGCCAGCAGCGTAGGGCGGACACCTGAAAAACTGTTTTTT	CASSVGRTPEKLFF
TRBV10-3	.	.	TRBJ2-3	13	TGTGCCATCCTGGGGGCAGCAACAGATACGCAGTATTTT	CAILGAATDTQYF
TRBV19	.	.	TRBJ2-5	12	TGTGCCAGTAGTTCGAGAGGAGAGACCCAGTACTTC	CASSSRGETQYF
TRBV7-2	.	TRBD2	TRBJ2-3	14	TGTGCCAGCAGCTTAACTAGCGGGAGCTATACGCAGTATTTT	CASSLTSGSYTQYF